The 21 T cell receptor beta chains in this list originate from one sample, sequenced in a study of blood T cells in healthy people across ages. A second PCR, run for about 6 to 11 cycles, used a sample-barcoded 5' primer plus a J-beta primer mix. TCRdb re-derived calls from the 5' RACE reads in MiXCR, one entry per CDR3 protein. The sample holds approximately 780,000 distinct CDR3 sequences, about a quarter seen once. The same data also went into a second study, on T cells of mothers and their children.

The specimen was blood. Source of these receptors: a boy aged 5-17 years in good health.

The rearrangement uses TRBV5-1 and TRBJ1-1; no clear D. Germline V lookup: CDR1 SGHRS, CDR2 YFSETQ. With 0 bases removed from V and 5 bases from J, the gap between germline ends came to 11 bases. The CDR3 contains 14 residues. CDR3 nucleotide sequence: TGCGCCAGCAGCTTGGAAAGTGCGGGGACTGAAGCTTTCTTT. Translation gives CASSLESAGTEAFF.

This clonotype was seen just once. This sequence joins TRBV20-1 and TRBJ2-1, with D unresolved. The CDR3 has 15 residues. From germline, CDR1 is DFQATT and CDR2 SNEGSKA (reference sequence). V was clipped by 0 bases and J by 1 base, with 10 bases between them. CDR3 DNA sequence: TGCAGTGCTAGAGAGGAATTGGGTTCCTACAATGAGCAGTTCTTC. Its translation: CSAREELGSYNEQFF.

This clonotype has a handful of counts. The chain joins TRBV2 to TRBJ1-4; D might be TRBD1 (6 bases). The CDR3 loop spans 14 amino acids. Germline V gene lookup returns CDR1 SNHLY and CDR2 FYNNEI. Trimming removed 7 bases at V and 7 bases at J, with 16 bases between. The chain's CDR3 is CASKFRGGGEKLFF. The CDR3 DNA reads as TGTGCCAGCAAGTTTCGGGGGGGCGGTGAAAAACTGTTTTTT.

This clonotype was seen a handful of times. The chain carries TRBV7-9 and TRBJ2-5; TRBD2 is a possible D gene (5 bases). V gave up 3 bases and J gave up 6 bases, with 14 bases separating them. The germline CDR1 and CDR2 sequences are SEHNR and FQNEAQ (reference sequence). This CDR3 region has 14 residues. CDR3 in amino acids: CASSLGEDLKTQYF. The CDR3 DNA is TGTGCCAGCAGCTTGGGAGAGGATCTAAAGACCCAGTACTTC. Based on the CDR3 plus reference TRBV7-9 and TRBJ2-5, the full variable domain is DTGVSQNPRHKITKRGQNVTFRCDPISEHNRLYWYRQTLGQGPEFLTYFQNEAQLEKSRLLSDRFSAERPKGSFSTLEIQRTEQGDSAMYLCASSLGEDLKTQYFGPGTRLLVL.

The chain has TRBV18 and TRBJ1-5; a possible D gene is TRBD1 (5 bases). The CDR3 contains 15 residues. The ends were cut back, 6 bases at V and 6 bases at J, with 18 bases in the middle. Per germline, CDR1 KGHSH and CDR2 LQKENI. In DNA form, the CDR3 reads TGTGCCAGCTCGCCAGGGATCTCAGGGATTCAGCCCCAGCATTTT. The encoded protein is CASSPGISGIQPQHF.

The rearrangement joins TRBV20-1 to TRBJ1-2; a possible D gene is TRBD1 (5 bases). This CDR3 spans 14 amino acids. Looked up from germline, CDR1 is DFQATT and CDR2 is SNEGSKA (reference sequence). Trimming took 6 bases from V and 1 from J, leaving 15 bases between them. For the CDR3, the DNA is TGCAGTGCCTCCTCGACAGACCTTAACTATGGCTACACCTTC. This codes for CSASSTDLNYGYTF.

This clonotype was picked up a small number of times. The J gene is TRBJ2-5, the V gene TRBV5-1; maybe TRBD1 (6 bases). The CDR3 spans 16 residues. The germline V gene encodes CDR1 SGHRS and CDR2 YFSETQ. Trimming cost V 4 bases and J 1 base, with 17 bases left between them. Here the CDR3 DNA reads TGCGCCAGCAGCCCCAACCCCCTCAGGGGCCAAGAGACCCAGTACTTC. Translated, it gives CASSPNPLRGQETQYF.

The chain couples TRBV10-3 to TRBJ2-5, with TRBD1 matching over 7 bases. CDR3 size: 13 residues. V dropped 6 bases and J dropped 1; count of bases not matched to a gene: 2. Germline V CDR1 and CDR2: ENHRY, SYGVKD. The CDR3 loop is CAISRQGQETQYF. Here the CDR3 DNA reads TGTGCCATCAGCAGACAGGGCCAAGAGACCCAGTACTTC.

This clonotype has just a few counts. The rearrangement joins TRBV5-1 to TRBJ2-5; D is possibly TRBD1 (5 bases). CDR1 is SGHRS and CDR2 is YFSETQ in the germline V gene. This CDR3 has 13 amino acids. Trimming took off 6 bases at V and 2 bases at J, with 11 bases between the two ends. The CDR3 coding sequence is TGCGCCAGCACCAAAGGGGTGCAAGAGACCCAGTACTTC. Amino acids: CASTKGVQETQYF.

Details on this clonotype: Germline and junction disagree at one end, which may indicate a read error. CDR3 bases: TGCAGCGTTCTCCGAGGGTCCAAAAACAGTCAGTACTTC. This gives the protein CSVLRGSKNSQYF. The rearrangement links TRBV29-1 to TRBJ2-4; D may be TRBD2 (5 bases). This CDR3 region has 13 residues. Germline loops: CDR1 SQVTM, CDR2 ANQGSEA.

This chain uses TRBV7-9 with TRBJ1-1, with D hard to call. The CDR3 has 13 amino acids. The V gene lost 3 bases and the J gene lost 6 bases, with 11 bases spanning the gap. Germline V gene lookup returns CDR1 SEHNR and CDR2 FQNEAQ (reference sequence). In DNA form, the CDR3 reads TGTGCCAGCAGCTTTGACCTCGGGGCTGAAGCTTTCTTT. Translation: CASSFDLGAEAFF.

This clonotype appeared a few times. This chain joins TRBV2 and TRBJ2-5; 7 positions match TRBD2. The DNA end is a closer match to TRBJ2-1, so the J assignment may be wrong. CDR1 is SNHLY and CDR2 is FYNNEI in the germline V gene. This CDR3 is built from 15 residues. CDR3 region: CASSDGRSGINEQFF. The CDR3 DNA reads TGTGCCAGCAGTGATGGCAGGAGCGGGATCAATGAGCAGTTCTTC.

This clonotype was seen more than once but under ten times. The chain uses TRBV11-2 and TRBJ1-4; a possible D gene is TRBD1 (6 bases). The CDR3 runs to 14 residues. CDR1 is SGHAT, CDR2 FQNNGV, per germline. Trimming pared 7 bases from V and 9 bases from J, leaving 18 bases between. The CDR3 region is CASTNTGAKKKLFF. CDR3 DNA sequence: TGTGCCAGCACTAACACGGGGGCTAAGAAAAAACTGTTTTTT.

DNA for the CDR3: TGCAGTGCTAGAGTAAGGACGCAGTATTTT. The encoded protein is CSARVRTQYF. This rearrangement joins TRBV20-1 to TRBJ2-3, with D hard to call. The CDR3 runs 10 residues. Germline V gene sequence: CDR1 DFQATT, CDR2 SNEGSKA (reference sequence). V was shortened by 1 base and J by 9 bases, with 5 bases between the two germline ends.

This clonotype was detected only a few times. The gene calls are TRBV3-1 and TRBJ1-1; 8 bases are shared with TRBD1. CDR1 and CDR2 from the germline V gene are LGHDT and YNNKEL (reference sequence). The CDR3 totals 16 residues. J lost 8 bases, V lost 0 bases, and 11 bases had no gene match. CDR3: CASSQDFWDRQEEAFF. The CDR3 DNA is TGTGCCAGCAGCCAAGATTTTTGGGACAGGCAAGAGGAAGCTTTCTTT.

This clonotype occurred a few times. V is TRBV12-3 or TRBV12-4 and J is TRBJ2-5, with a weak D call TRBD1 (6 bases). CDR3 length: 13 amino acids. Deletions cut 4 bases from V and 6 bases from J, with 12 bases between. The CDR3 sequence is CASSSSGVKTQYF. The CDR3 DNA follows: TGTGCCAGCAGTTCTTCAGGGGTTAAGACCCAGTACTTC.

This clonotype was detected a few times. J is TRBJ2-5 and V is TRBV29-1, with 8 bases matching TRBD1. The J segment lost 4 bases and the V segment lost 6 bases, leaving 10 bases of the junction unmatched. This CDR3 contains 14 residues. CDR1 is SQVTM, CDR2 ANQGSEA, per germline. The CDR3 region has the DNA TGCAGCGTCCCCGGGGTCAGGGGGCGAGAGACCCAGTACTTC. Protein product: CSVPGVRGRETQYF. Supplemented by reference TRBV29-1 and TRBJ2-5, the full variable domain reads SAVISQKPSRDICQRGTSLTIQCQVDSQVTMMFWYRQQPGQSLTLIATANQGSEATYESGFVIDKFPISRPNLTFSTLTVSNMSPEDSSIYLCSVPGVRGRETQYFGPGTRLLVL.

The table lists this clonotype with a few counts. The chain combines TRBV21-1 with TRBJ2-1; TRBD2, the D gene given by the table, was not confirmed from the DNA. TRBV21-1 is termed a pseudogene. The CDR3 sequence is 20 residues long. The CDR3 loop is CASSKVTRLAGRRRYNEQFF. DNA for the CDR3: TGTGCCAGCAGCAAAGTGACCCGACTAGCGGGGCGGCGGAGGTACAATGAGCAGTTCTTC.

The V call is TRBV7-6, the J call TRBJ2-2; D gene ambiguous. The CDR3 contains 14 residues. Trimming pared 5 bases from V and 6 bases from J, leaving 13 bases between. The germline gives CDR1 SGHVS, CDR2 FNYEAQ. The chain's CDR3 is CASSPGPRSGELFF. CDR3 DNA sequence: TGTGCCAGCAGCCCCGGACCTAGGTCCGGGGAGCTGTTTTTT.

The chain combines TRBV7-3 with TRBJ2-5; a weak D match, TRBD2 (5 bases). The J call may be faulty, since TRBJ2-1 better matches the DNA end. Germline V CDR1 and CDR2: SGHTA, FQGTGA. This CDR3 spans 15 amino acids. CDR3 sequence: CASSSSRVVTHEQFF. For the CDR3, the DNA is TGTGCCAGCAGCTCCTCGAGGGTCGTGACCCATGAGCAGTTCTTC.

This clonotype was picked up a small number of times. The J gene is TRBJ2-1, the V gene TRBV4-1; 7 nucleotides agree with TRBD2. The closer fit of TRBJ2-5 to the DNA end suggests the J call may be wrong. The germline gives CDR1 MGHRA, CDR2 YSYEKL. This CDR3 has 17 residues. CDR3: CASSVRPPDGGWETQYF. The CDR3 nucleotides read TGCGCCAGCAGCGTCCGGCCACCCGACGGGGGGTGGGAGACCCAGTACTTC.